Below, 16 T cell receptor beta chains from the same sample are listed, as sequenced in a study of somatic mutations in cytotoxic T cells in rheumatoid arthritis. Method: immunoSEQ multiplex PCR; TCRdb's copy keeps in-frame clones and lacks some. The sample includes some 27,000 clones, roughly 70% of them seen just once. Input material: CD8+ T cells sorted from blood. The source is a woman aged 18-35 years in good health.

This chain uses TRBV4-1 with TRBJ2-1, with 12 nucleotides matching TRBD2. The junction had 8 bases not matched to a gene; V was cut back by 0 bases and J by 8 bases. Looked up from germline, CDR1 is MGHRA and CDR2 is YSYEKL. The CDR3 length is 17 residues. DNA for the CDR3: TGCGCCAGCAGCCAAGACACTAGCGGGGGGTTCTCGGATGAGCAGTTCTTC. Translating gives CASSQDTSGGFSDEQFF.

This clone was counted only a few times. This rearrangement joins TRBV9 to TRBJ2-5, with 9 bases identical to TRBD2. V shed 4 bases and J 2 bases; nucleotides not matched to a gene: 6. Germline V lookup: CDR1 SGDLS, CDR2 YYNGEE. The CDR3 covers 15 residues. CDR3 DNA sequence: TGTGCCAGCAGCCGACTAGCGGTCCTACAAGAGACCCAGTACTTC. This sequence encodes CASSRLAVLQETQYF.

The genes are TRBV30 and TRBJ2-3; the match to TRBD2 covers 11 bases. The length of the CDR3 is 16 residues. In germline, CDR1 is GTSNPN, CDR2 SVGIG (reference sequence). The ends lost 2 bases at V and 5 bases at J; junction bases unmatched: 9. In DNA, the CDR3 is TGTGCCTGGAGTCCCGGGCTAGCGGGGGGTATAGATACGCAGTATTTT. Protein: CAWSPGLAGGIDTQYF.

This rearrangement joins TRBV9 to TRBJ2-1; TRBD2 aligns across 7 bases. Unmatched junction bases numbered 11, after V lost 0 bases and J lost 2 bases. The CDR3 length is 18 residues. Germline CDR1 is SGDLS and CDR2 is YYNGEE. The CDR3 region is CASSVERGGGGPYNEQFF. For the CDR3, the DNA is TGTGCCAGCAGCGTAGAGAGAGGCGGGGGAGGCCCCTACAATGAGCAGTTCTTC.

This sequence joins TRBV4-1 and TRBJ2-3; 10 nucleotides agree with TRBD2. With V trimmed by 6 bases and J by 4 bases, 19 bases remained unmatched. The CDR3 length is 19 residues. The germline gives CDR1 MGHRA, CDR2 YSYEKL. CDR3 nucleotide sequence: TGCGCCAGCAGTCGCCCGCCCAGCGGGGGGGAAGGGTCGGCAGATACGCAGTATTTT. As protein: CASSRPPSGGEGSADTQYF.

This clone was recorded a few times. The same CDR3 is also encoded by other DNA sequences in this sample. This chain joins TRBV27 and TRBJ1-1, with D possibly TRBD1 on 5 matching bases. CDR1 is MNHEY and CDR2 is SMNVEV in the germline V gene (reference sequence). The length of the CDR3 is 12 residues. The V gene lost 8 bases and the J gene lost 1 base, with 8 bases spanning the gap. The CDR3 sequence is CASRGTNTEAFF. The CDR3 region has the DNA TGTGCCAGCCGGGGGACGAACACTGAAGCTTTCTTT.

The chain joins TRBV7-2 to TRBJ2-7; D possibly corresponds to TRBD2 (6 bases). Germline V CDR1 and CDR2: SGHTA, FQGNSA. V lost 3 bases to trimming and J lost 4 bases, with 13 bases between them. CDR3 length equals 14 residues. This CDR3 is CASSFSGGAYEQYV. The CDR3, as DNA: TGTGCCAGCAGCTTCTCGGGCGGGGCTTACGAGCAGTACGTC.

The chain employs TRBV5-6 and TRBJ2-7; D is uncertain. The germline V gene encodes CDR1 SGHDT and CDR2 YYEEEE. V gave up 4 bases and J gave up 5 bases, with 13 bases separating them. This CDR3 comprises 13 residues. The CDR3 coding sequence is TGTGCCAGCAGCGGGGAACACCGGGACGAGCAGTACGTC. This codes for CASSGEHRDEQYV.

V is TRBV27 and J is TRBJ1-1, with D unresolved. CDR1 MNHEY and CDR2 SMNVEV come from the germline V gene (reference sequence). The V end was cut by 3 bases, the J end by 5 bases, with 10 bases between. This CDR3 has 13 amino acids. The CDR3 loop is CASSLDGWTEAFF. CDR3 nucleotides: TGTGCCAGCAGTTTGGACGGGTGGACTGAAGCTTTCTTT.

The chain uses TRBV11-3 and TRBJ2-6, with D perhaps TRBD2 (5 bases). V was trimmed by 5 bases and J by 0 bases, leaving 11 bases between them. The CDR3 spans 16 residues. Germline-derived CDR1 and CDR2 are SGHNT and YENEEA. CDR3 bases: TGTGCCAGCAGCCCCCGGACTGGCTCTGGGGCCAACGTCCTGACTTTC. Amino acids: CASSPRTGSGANVLTF. Supplemented by reference TRBV11-3 and TRBJ2-6, the full variable domain reads EAGVVQSPRYKIIEKKQPVAFWCNPISGHNTLYWYLQNLGQGPELLIRYENEEAVDDSQLPKDRFSAERLKGVDSTLKIQPAELGDSAVYLCASSPRTGSGANVLTFGAGSRLTVL.

This clone turned up a few times. The chain couples TRBV5-1 to TRBJ1-2; 7 nucleotides align to TRBD1. Losses at the gene ends were 4 bases for V and 6 bases for J; bases not matched to a gene: 9. This CDR3 spans 14 amino acids. From germline, CDR1 is SGHRS and CDR2 YFSETQ. CDR3 residues: CASSDYGQGDGYTF. In DNA, the CDR3 is TGCGCCAGCAGCGACTACGGGCAGGGGGATGGCTACACCTTC.

This clone has a handful of counts. This chain uses TRBV25-1 with TRBJ1-4; 8 bases are a match to TRBD1. Germline assignment: CDR1 MGHDK and CDR2 SYGVNS. The CDR3 is made up of 13 amino acids. The V and J ends lost 8 bases and 12 bases, in that order; junction bases with no gene match: 11. CDR3 residues: CASGQGTFSQLFF. CDR3 DNA: TGTGCCAGCGGACAGGGCACTTTTTCGCAACTGTTTTTT. Using reference TRBV25-1 and TRBJ1-4 for the parts outside the CDR3, the full variable domain is EADIYQTPRYLVIGTGKKITLECSQTMGHDKMYWYQQDPGMELHLIHYSYGVNSTEKGDLSSESTVSRIRTEHFPLTLESARPSHTSQYLCASGQGTFSQLFFGSGTQLSVL.

This clone was counted once. The J gene is TRBJ1-5, the V gene TRBV19; D is perhaps TRBD1 (5 bases). This CDR3 spans 15 amino acids. Germline lookup yields CDR1 LNHDA and CDR2 SQIVND (reference sequence). The germline V and J ends were trimmed by 5 bases and 9 bases, with 20 bases remaining between them. The CDR3 coding sequence is TGTGCCAGTAGTGCTCCCGGGACGGCCTTCGTGCCCCAGCATTTT. As protein: CASSAPGTAFVPQHF. Drawing the rest from reference TRBV19 and TRBJ1-5, the complete variable domain is DGGITQSPKYLFRKEGQNVTLSCEQNLNHDAMYWYRQDPGQGLRLIYYSQIVNDFQKGDIAEGYSVSREKKESFPLTVTSAQKNPTAFYLCASSAPGTAFVPQHFGDGTRLSIL.

This clone was seen once. CDR3 in DNA: TGTGCCAGCAGACCCGGGACAGGGGGCCTCTTTTCCTACGAGCAGTACGTC. Its translation is CASRPGTGGLFSYEQYV. The chain links TRBV2 to TRBJ2-7, with 12 bases matching TRBD1. Germline CDR1 and CDR2: SNHLY and FYNNEI. The CDR3 consists of 17 residues. Trimming took 6 bases from V and 1 from J; bases not matched to a gene: 10.

V gene TRBV27 combines with J gene TRBJ2-6; tentative D call: TRBD2 (6 bases). The CDR3 is made up of 17 amino acids. The germline V and J ends were trimmed by 4 bases and 0 bases, with 13 bases remaining between them. In germline, CDR1 is MNHEY, CDR2 SMNVEV (reference sequence). The CDR3, as DNA: TGTGCCAGCAGTTCCGGGACTGCTTACTCTGGGGCCAACGTCCTGACTTTC. This codes for CASSSGTAYSGANVLTF.

V is TRBV5-6 and J is TRBJ2-7; D is undetermined. V was clipped by 0 bases and J by 7 bases, with 5 bases between them. Germline CDR1 and CDR2: SGHDT and YYEEEE. The CDR3 consists of 11 residues. The CDR3 region is CASSLDYEQYV. The CDR3 coding sequence is TGTGCCAGCAGCTTGGATTATGAGCAGTACGTC.